This TCR beta chain is drawn from a study of shared T cell receptors in the human thymus. As concerns this clone: This sample also contains other DNA sequences that code for the same CDR3.

This CDR3 spans 10 amino acids. V lost 4 bases, J lost 8 bases, and 3 bases lay in between. Germline CDR1 and CDR2: DFQATT and SNEGSKA (reference sequence). Only in-frame clones appear in the TCRdb table, and some are missing; sequencing was by immunoSEQ multiplex PCR. The table lists 700,000 or so clones, approximately 83% of them singletons. A further study also used this sample, focusing on human thymus T cells. This second study says: Resections from corrective heart surgery supplied the thymus tissue. Thymic and blood repertoires seemed to favor certain V and J genes. Thymic repertoires overlap heavily among unrelated individuals, related research has reported.

The J gene is TRBJ1-6, the V gene TRBV20-1, with D hard to call. The specimen sequenced was thymocytes. The sequence was collected from a girl in the first two years of life with a congenital heart defect. DNA for the CDR3: TGCAGTGCTACATATTCACCCCTCCACTTT. Its protein is CSATYSPLHF.